This TCR beta chain comes out of a study of identical twins. This CDR3 has 15 amino acids. Germline CDR1 and CDR2: MNHEY and SMNVEV (reference sequence). Trimming stripped 5 bases from V and 5 bases from J, with 18 bases between. In every case, the donor was a healthy Caucasian. MiXCR was run by TCRdb on the 5' RACE reads, yielding one entry per CDR3 protein. The sample consists of roughly 470,000 distinct CDR3 sequences, roughly an eighth of them appearing once. These data also formed part of another study, on yellow fever vaccine responses in identical twins.

This TCR was sampled from a woman under 30 in good health. Specimen: CD4+ T cells sorted from blood. V and J are TRBV27 and TRBJ1-1, with D unclear. CDR3 loop: CASSEASKGKTEAFF. The CDR3 DNA sequence: TGTGCCAGCAGTGAAGCGTCCAAGGGAAAAACTGAAGCTTTCTTT.